These 18 T cell receptor beta chains came from one sample sequenced in a study of cytomegalovirus exposure and HLA in healthy donors. PCR employed 60 Vbeta and 13 Jbeta primers. Method: immunoSEQ multiplex PCR; TCRdb's copy keeps in-frame clones and lacks some. This table holds 85,000 to 130,000 clones, 10% found once. Source material: PBMCs. All receptors come from a man between 35 and 55 years old in good health and CMV-seropositive.

There are many counts of this clone. The chain combines TRBV6-5 with TRBJ2-7; TRBD2 matches at 11 bases. V lost 0 bases, J lost 2 bases, and 0 bases stayed unmatched. Germline CDR1 MNHEY, CDR2 SVGAGI. The CDR3 has 15 amino acids. The CDR3 sequence is CASSYSGLAAYEQYF. The CDR3 DNA is TGTGCCAGCAGTTACTCGGGACTAGCGGCCTACGAGCAGTACTTC.

This clone has just a few counts. The rearrangement links TRBV4-1 to TRBJ2-3; D unresolved. Germline V gene data show CDR1 as MGHRA and CDR2 as YSYEKL. The CDR3 contains 14 residues. The ends were cut back, 3 bases at V and 0 bases at J, with 7 bases in the middle. CDR3 nucleotide sequence: TGCGCCAGCAGCCAGCCGGGTAGCACAGATACGCAGTATTTT. Its protein product is CASSQPGSTDTQYF.

The gene calls are TRBV19 and TRBJ2-5; 7 positions match TRBD2. With V trimmed by 3 bases and J by 4 bases, 11 bases remained unmatched. Looked up from germline, CDR1 is LNHDA and CDR2 is SQIVND (reference sequence). This CDR3 has 16 amino acids. DNA for the CDR3: TGTGCCAGTAGTATCGGGGTCTTCGGCGGGAGAGAGACCCAGTACTTC. It specifies CASSIGVFGGRETQYF.

J is TRBJ2-5 and V is TRBV6-1; 10 positions agree with TRBD2. This CDR3 region has 13 residues. V lost 7 bases and J lost 4; bases outside the gene matches: 3. Germline CDR1 MNHNS, CDR2 SASEGT. The CDR3 DNA reads TGTGCCAGCATCCTAGCGGGAGTAGAGACCCAGTACTTC. Translation gives CASILAGVETQYF.

The chain carries TRBV7-2 and TRBJ1-2; a possible D gene is TRBD1 (6 bases). Trimming removed 5 bases at V and 4 bases at J, with 14 bases between. CDR1 is SGHTA and CDR2 is FQGNSA in the germline V gene. This CDR3 has 14 residues. CDR3 amino acids: CASSPGQITYGYTF. In nucleotides, the CDR3 is TGTGCCAGCAGCCCCGGACAGATTACCTATGGCTACACCTTC.

CDR3 coding DNA: TGCGCCAGCAGCCAAGTTGTAGGGGGTGACACAGATACGCAGTATTTT. This encodes CASSQVVGGDTDTQYF. J is TRBJ2-3 and V is TRBV4-1; maybe TRBD1 (6 bases). The germline CDR1 and CDR2 sequences are MGHRA and YSYEKL. With 1 base removed from V and 2 bases from J, the gap between germline ends came to 13 bases. CDR3 length: 16 amino acids.

This chain joins TRBV7-8 and TRBJ2-5; D gene unclear. Trimming cost V 0 bases and J 5 bases, with 7 bases left between them. There are 13 residues in the CDR3. Germline assignment: CDR1 SGHVS and CDR2 FQNEAQ. This chain's CDR3 is CASSLARQETQYF. The CDR3 nucleotides are TGTGCCAGCAGCTTAGCCAGGCAGGAGACCCAGTACTTC. Full variable domain (rest looked up from reference TRBV7-8 and TRBJ2-5): GAGVSQSPRYKVAKRGQDVALRCDPISGHVSLFWYQQALGQGPEFLTYFQNEAQLDKSGLPSDRFFAERPEGSVSTLKIQRTQQEDSAVYLCASSLARQETQYFGPGTRLLVL.

There are a few counts of this clone. V gene TRBV7-6 combines with J gene TRBJ1-1; 7 nucleotides agree with TRBD1. J was trimmed by 0 bases and V by 5 bases; bases with no gene match: 9. The CDR3 has 16 amino acids. Germline V lookup: CDR1 SGHVS, CDR2 FNYEAQ. The CDR3 protein is CASSEDRDYMNTEAFF. CDR3 nucleotides: TGTGCCAGCAGCGAAGACAGGGATTACATGAACACTGAAGCTTTCTTT.

This clone was picked up a small number of times. The chain uses TRBV7-2 and TRBJ2-7; 8 bases fit TRBD1. CDR1 and CDR2 (germline): SGHTA, FQGNSA. This CDR3 has 15 amino acids. CDR3 DNA sequence: TGTGCTTCCTCGGGTACAGGGGGTGGCTCCTACGAGCAGTACTTC. Amino acid sequence: CASSGTGGGSYEQYF.

The V call is TRBV15, the J call TRBJ2-5; D possibly corresponds to TRBD1 (5 bases). The CDR3 contains 13 residues. The germline V and J ends were trimmed by 0 bases and 5 bases, with 7 bases remaining between them. Germline values: CDR1 LNHNV, CDR2 YYDKDF (reference sequence). DNA for the CDR3: TGTGCCACCAGCAGAGACAGGGTCGAGACCCAGTACTTC. This translates into CATSRDRVETQYF.

This clone showed up just a few times. Different DNA sequences within this sample yield the same CDR3. The chain uses TRBV4-1 and TRBJ2-2; 9 bases line up with TRBD2. V was pared by 5 bases and J by 2 bases, with 6 bases of the junction left unmatched. This CDR3 region has 16 residues. Germline-derived CDR1 and CDR2 are MGHRA and YSYEKL. This CDR3 is CASSNSGSPNTGELFF. The CDR3 nucleotides read TGCGCCAGCAGCAATAGCGGGAGTCCCAACACCGGGGAGCTGTTTTTT.

This chain uses TRBV7-6 with TRBJ2-7, with D tentatively TRBD2 (6 bases). Trimming shortened V by 2 bases and J by 0 bases, and 11 bases separated the two germline ends. Per germline, CDR1 SGHVS and CDR2 FNYEAQ. The CDR3 runs to 15 residues. CDR3: CASSLLPGDSYEQYF. Written as DNA, the CDR3 is TGTGCCAGCAGCTTACTTCCGGGGGACTCCTACGAGCAGTACTTC.

The CDR3 DNA follows: TGTGCCTCAGGGGACGGGACAGGCCCTTTATCTGGAAACACCATATATTTT. This gives the protein CASGDGTGPLSGNTIYF. The chain couples TRBV9 to TRBJ1-3; TRBD1 aligns across 8 bases. The CDR3 length is 17 residues. Germline lookup yields CDR1 SGDLS and CDR2 YYNGEE. Trimming took 10 bases from V and 1 from J; bases not matched to a gene: 16.

The chain combines TRBV6-5 with TRBJ1-2, with 8 bases lining up with TRBD1. The CDR3 runs to 12 residues. V shed 6 bases, J shed 8 bases, and the junction held 5 bases outside the gene matches. In germline, CDR1 is MNHEY, CDR2 SVGAGI. The DNA for the CDR3 is TGTGCCAGCAGAGAACAGGGGGAGGGCTACACCTTC. Translating it yields CASREQGEGYTF.

This clone was seen only a few times. The chain is built from TRBV15 and TRBJ2-3, with 9 bases matching TRBD2. CDR3 size: 16 residues. V lost 0 bases and J lost 4; bases outside the gene matches: 5. Germline CDR1 reads LNHNV; CDR2 reads YYDKDF (reference sequence). CDR3 nucleotides: TGTGCCACCAGCAGAGAACGCGGGAGGGTCTCAGATACGCAGTATTTT. It is translated as CATSRERGRVSDTQYF.

The chain couples TRBV5-1 to TRBJ1-1; no reliable D call. V was clipped by 4 bases and J by 5 bases, with 3 bases between them. This CDR3 is built from 10 residues. Germline CDR1 is SGHRS and CDR2 is YFSETQ. Here the CDR3 reads CASSLTEAFF. CDR3 sequence (DNA): TGCGCCAGCAGCCTTACTGAAGCTTTCTTT.

V usage is TRBV11-1 and J usage is TRBJ2-7; TRBD2 is a possible D gene (5 bases). Trimming took 6 bases from V and 6 from J, leaving 12 bases between them. The length of the CDR3 is 12 residues. Germline lookup yields CDR1 SGHAT and CDR2 FQDESV (reference sequence). The CDR3 loop reads CASSPGVGEQYF. CDR3 bases: TGTGCCAGCAGTCCCGGGGTTGGCGAGCAGTACTTC.

This chain uses TRBV7-9 with TRBJ1-4, with TRBD1 matching over 8 bases. Trimming cost V 1 base and J 5 bases; bases outside gene matches: 0. Per germline, CDR1 SEHNR and CDR2 FQNEAQ (reference sequence). The length of the CDR3 is 14 residues. CDR3 sequence: CASSLGTGNEKLFF. CDR3 in DNA: TGTGCCAGCAGCTTAGGGACAGGGAATGAAAAACTGTTTTTT.